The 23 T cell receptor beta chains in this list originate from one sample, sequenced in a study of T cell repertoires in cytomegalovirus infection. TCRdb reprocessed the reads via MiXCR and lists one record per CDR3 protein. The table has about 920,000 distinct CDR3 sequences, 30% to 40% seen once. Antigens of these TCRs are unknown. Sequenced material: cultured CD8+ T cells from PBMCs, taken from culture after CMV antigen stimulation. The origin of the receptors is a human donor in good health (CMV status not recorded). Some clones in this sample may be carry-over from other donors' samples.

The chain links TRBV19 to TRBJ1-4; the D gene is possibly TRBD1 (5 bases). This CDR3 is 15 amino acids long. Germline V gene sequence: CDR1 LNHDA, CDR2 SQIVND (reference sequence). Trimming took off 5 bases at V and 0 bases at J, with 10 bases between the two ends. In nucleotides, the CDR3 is TGTGCCAGTAGTGTCGACAGAGCAACTAATGAAAAACTGTTTTTT. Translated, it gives CASSVDRATNEKLFF.

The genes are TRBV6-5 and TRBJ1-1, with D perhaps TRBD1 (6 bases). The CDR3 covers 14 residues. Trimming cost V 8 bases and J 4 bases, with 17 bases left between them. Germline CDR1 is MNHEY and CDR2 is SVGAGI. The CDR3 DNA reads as TGTGCCAGCGCATACAGGGTTCCGGGCACTGAAGCTTTCTTT. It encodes CASAYRVPGTEAFF.

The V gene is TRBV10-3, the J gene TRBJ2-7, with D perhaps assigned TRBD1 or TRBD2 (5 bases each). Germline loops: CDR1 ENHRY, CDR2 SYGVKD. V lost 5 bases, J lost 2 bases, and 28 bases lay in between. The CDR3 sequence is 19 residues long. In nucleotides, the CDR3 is TGTGCCATCAGTCGGTCGATTTCCGCTGTTCAGGGACCTACCTACGAGCAGTACTTC. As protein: CAISRSISAVQGPTYEQYF.

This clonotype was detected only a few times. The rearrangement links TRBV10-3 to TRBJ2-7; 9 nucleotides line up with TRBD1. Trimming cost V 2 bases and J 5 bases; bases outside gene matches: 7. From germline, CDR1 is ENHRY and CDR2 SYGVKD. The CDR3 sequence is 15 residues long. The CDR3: CAISEAGQGIDEQYF. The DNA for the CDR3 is TGTGCCATCAGTGAGGCGGGACAGGGCATCGACGAGCAGTACTTC.

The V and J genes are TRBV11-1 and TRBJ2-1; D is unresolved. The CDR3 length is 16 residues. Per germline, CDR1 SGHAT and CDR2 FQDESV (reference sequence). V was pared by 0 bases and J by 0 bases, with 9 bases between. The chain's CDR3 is CASSLAFIGSYNEQFF. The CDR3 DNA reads TGTGCCAGCAGCTTAGCATTTATAGGCTCCTACAATGAGCAGTTCTTC. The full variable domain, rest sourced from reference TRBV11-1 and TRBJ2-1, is EAEVAQSPRYKITEKSQAVAFWCDPISGHATLYWYRQILGQGPELLVQFQDESVVDDSQLPKDRFSAERLKGVDSTLKIQPAELGDSAMYLCASSLAFIGSYNEQFFGPGTRLTVL.

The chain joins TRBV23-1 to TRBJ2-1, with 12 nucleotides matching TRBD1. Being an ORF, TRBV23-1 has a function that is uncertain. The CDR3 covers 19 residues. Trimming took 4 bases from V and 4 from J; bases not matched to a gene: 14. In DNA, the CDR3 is TGCGCCAGCAGTCTTTCCGGGACAGGGGGCTTCGGGGGTTACAATGAGCAGTTCTTC. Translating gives CASSLSGTGGFGGYNEQFF.

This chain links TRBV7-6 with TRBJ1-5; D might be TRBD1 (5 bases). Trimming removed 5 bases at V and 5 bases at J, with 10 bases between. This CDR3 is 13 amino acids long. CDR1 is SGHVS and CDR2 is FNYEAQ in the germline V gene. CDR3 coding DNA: TGTGCCAGCAGCCGGGACCCCTATCAGCCCCAGCATTTT. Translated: CASSRDPYQPQHF.

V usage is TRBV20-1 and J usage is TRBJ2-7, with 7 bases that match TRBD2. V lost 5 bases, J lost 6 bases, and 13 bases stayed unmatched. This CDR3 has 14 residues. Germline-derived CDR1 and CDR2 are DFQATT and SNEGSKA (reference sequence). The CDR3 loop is CSAPDWGGGGEQYF. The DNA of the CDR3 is TGCAGTGCTCCCGACTGGGGGGGAGGAGGCGAGCAGTACTTC.

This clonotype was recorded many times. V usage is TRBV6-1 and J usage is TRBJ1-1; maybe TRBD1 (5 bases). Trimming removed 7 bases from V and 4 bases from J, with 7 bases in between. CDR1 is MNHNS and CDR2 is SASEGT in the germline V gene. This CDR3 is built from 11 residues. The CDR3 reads CASMRGTEAFF. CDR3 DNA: TGTGCCAGCATGAGGGGCACTGAAGCTTTCTTT.

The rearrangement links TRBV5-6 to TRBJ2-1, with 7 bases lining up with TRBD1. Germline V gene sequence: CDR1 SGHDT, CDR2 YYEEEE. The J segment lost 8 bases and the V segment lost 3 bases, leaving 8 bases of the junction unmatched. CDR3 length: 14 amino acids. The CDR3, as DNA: TGTGCCAGCAGCTGGGGACAGCTTAGGGATGAGCAGTTCTTC. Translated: CASSWGQLRDEQFF.

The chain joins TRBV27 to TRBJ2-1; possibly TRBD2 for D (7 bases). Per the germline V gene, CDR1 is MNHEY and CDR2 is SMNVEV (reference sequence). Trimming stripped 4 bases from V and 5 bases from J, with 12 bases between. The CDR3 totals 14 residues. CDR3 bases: TGTGCCAGCAGTTGGGGGGGCGCCCACAATGAGCAGTTCTTC. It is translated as CASSWGGAHNEQFF.

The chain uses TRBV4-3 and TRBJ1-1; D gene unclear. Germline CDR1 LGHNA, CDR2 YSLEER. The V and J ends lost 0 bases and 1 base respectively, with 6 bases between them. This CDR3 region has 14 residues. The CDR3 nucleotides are TGCGCCAGCAGCCAAGAGGAGGAGAACACTGAAGCTTTCTTT. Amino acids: CASSQEEENTEAFF.

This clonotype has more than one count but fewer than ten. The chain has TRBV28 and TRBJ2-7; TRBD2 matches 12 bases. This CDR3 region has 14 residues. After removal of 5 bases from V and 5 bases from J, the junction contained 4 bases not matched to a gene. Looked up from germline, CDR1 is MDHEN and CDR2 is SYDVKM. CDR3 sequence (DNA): TGTGCCAGCAGTCCTAGCGGGGGGGCCCACGAGCAGTACGTC. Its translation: CASSPSGGAHEQYV.

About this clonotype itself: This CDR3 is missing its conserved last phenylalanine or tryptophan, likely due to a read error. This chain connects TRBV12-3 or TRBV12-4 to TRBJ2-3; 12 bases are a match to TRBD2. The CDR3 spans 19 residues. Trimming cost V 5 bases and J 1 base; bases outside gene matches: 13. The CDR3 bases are TGTGCCAGCAGTCCACGGGGGACTAGCGGGTGGGCGGGCACAGATACGCAGTATATT. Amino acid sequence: CASSPRGTSGWAGTDTQYI.

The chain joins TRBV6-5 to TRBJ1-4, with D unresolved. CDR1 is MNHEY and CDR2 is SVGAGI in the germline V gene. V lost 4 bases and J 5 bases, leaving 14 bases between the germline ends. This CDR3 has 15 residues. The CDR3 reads CASSFLGNRNEKLFF. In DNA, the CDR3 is TGTGCCAGCAGTTTCTTGGGCAACCGGAATGAAAAACTGTTTTTT.

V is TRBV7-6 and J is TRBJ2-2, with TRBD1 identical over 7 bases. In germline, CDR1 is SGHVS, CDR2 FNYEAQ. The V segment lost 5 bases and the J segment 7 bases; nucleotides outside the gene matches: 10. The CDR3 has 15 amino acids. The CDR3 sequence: CASSGNRGPIGELFF. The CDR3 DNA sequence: TGTGCCAGCAGCGGCAACAGGGGTCCCATCGGGGAGCTGTTTTTT.

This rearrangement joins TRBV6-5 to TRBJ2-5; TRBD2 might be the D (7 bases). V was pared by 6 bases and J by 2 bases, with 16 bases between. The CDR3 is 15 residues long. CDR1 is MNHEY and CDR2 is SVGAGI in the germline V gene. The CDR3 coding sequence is TGTGCCAGCAGAGGGGCGGGGGCCTTACAAGAGACCCAGTACTTC. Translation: CASRGAGALQETQYF.

The chain's CDR3 is CASLAGGRTDTQYF. The CDR3 DNA reads TGTGCCAGCCTAGCGGGGGGACGCACAGATACGCAGTATTTT. The chain is built from TRBV2 and TRBJ2-3; TRBD2 agrees at 11 bases. The germline CDR1 and CDR2 sequences are SNHLY and FYNNEI. J was trimmed by 1 base and V by 8 bases; bases with no gene match: 2. The CDR3 loop spans 14 amino acids.

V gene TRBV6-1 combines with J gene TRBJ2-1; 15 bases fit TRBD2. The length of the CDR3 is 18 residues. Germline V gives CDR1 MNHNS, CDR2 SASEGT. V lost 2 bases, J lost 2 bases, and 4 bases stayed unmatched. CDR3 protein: CASSESGLAGGPYNEQFF. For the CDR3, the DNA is TGTGCCAGCAGTGAATCGGGACTAGCGGGGGGACCCTACAATGAGCAGTTCTTC.

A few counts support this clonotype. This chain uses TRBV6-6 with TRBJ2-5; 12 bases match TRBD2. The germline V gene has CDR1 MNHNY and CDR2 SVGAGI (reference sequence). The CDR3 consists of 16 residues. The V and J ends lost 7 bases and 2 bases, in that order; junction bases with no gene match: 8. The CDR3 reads CASILTSGGFQETQYF. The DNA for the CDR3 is TGTGCCAGCATCCTGACTAGCGGGGGATTTCAAGAGACCCAGTACTTC.

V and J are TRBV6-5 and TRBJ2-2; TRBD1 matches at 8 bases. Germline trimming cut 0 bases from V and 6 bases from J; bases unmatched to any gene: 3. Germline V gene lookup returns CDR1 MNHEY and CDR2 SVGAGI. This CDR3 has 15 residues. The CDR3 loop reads CASSYSTGGSGELFF. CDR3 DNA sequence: TGTGCCAGCAGTTACTCCACAGGGGGGTCCGGGGAGCTGTTTTTT.

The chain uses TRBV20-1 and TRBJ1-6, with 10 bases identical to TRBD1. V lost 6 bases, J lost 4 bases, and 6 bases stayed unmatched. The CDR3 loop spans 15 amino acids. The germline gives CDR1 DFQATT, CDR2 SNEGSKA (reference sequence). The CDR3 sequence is CSARWGQGYNSPLHF. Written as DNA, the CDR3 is TGCAGTGCCAGGTGGGGACAGGGGTATAATTCACCCCTCCACTTT.

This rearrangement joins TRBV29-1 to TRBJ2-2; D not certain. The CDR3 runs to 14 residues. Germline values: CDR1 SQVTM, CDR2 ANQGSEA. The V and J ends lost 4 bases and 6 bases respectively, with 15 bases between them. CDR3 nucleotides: TGCAGCGTTGGCGCCCGCGGACCCGCCGGGGAGCTGTTTTTT. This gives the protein CSVGARGPAGELFF.